This T cell receptor beta chain emerged from a study of OX40 agonist ivuxolimab in advanced cancers. Study-level points and caveats: Clonal expansion in partial responders at 0.1-3.0 mg/kg ranked among the lowest.

The protocol was immunoSEQ multiplex PCR, while the TCRdb copy is restricted to in-frame clones and leaves out a portion. The data hold 57,000 or so clones, with 92% observed a single time. The junction had 5 bases not matched to a gene; V was cut back by 6 bases and J by 5 bases. The CDR3 contains 14 residues. Per germline, CDR1 ENHRY and CDR2 SYGVKD. As for this clone: Its target is unknown.

The input for sequencing was CD4+ or CD8+ T cells sorted from blood, taken in a trial of the OX40 agonist ivuxolimab. The chain carries TRBV10-3 and TRBJ1-4, with TRBD1 matching over 8 bases. This clonotype originated in an adult with an advanced solid tumor such as melanoma, head and neck, liver or kidney cancer. The CDR3 loop is CAIRPQGENEKLFF. CDR3 sequence (DNA): TGTGCCATCAGACCACAGGGGGAAAATGAAAAACTGTTTTTT.